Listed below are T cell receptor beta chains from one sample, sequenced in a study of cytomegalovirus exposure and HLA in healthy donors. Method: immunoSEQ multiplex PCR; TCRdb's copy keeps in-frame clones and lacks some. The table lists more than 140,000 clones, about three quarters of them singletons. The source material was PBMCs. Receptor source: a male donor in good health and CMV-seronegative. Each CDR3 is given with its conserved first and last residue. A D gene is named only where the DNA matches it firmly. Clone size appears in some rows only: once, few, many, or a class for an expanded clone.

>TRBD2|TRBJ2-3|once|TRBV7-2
TGTGCCAGCAGCTCCCTACTAGCGGGCACAGATACGCAGTATTTT
CASSSLLAGTDTQYF
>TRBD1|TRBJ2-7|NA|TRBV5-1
TGCGCCAGCAGCCCTGGCGTCCCACAGGGGGGTTTGTCCTACGAGCAGTACTTC
CASSPGVPQGGLSYEQYF
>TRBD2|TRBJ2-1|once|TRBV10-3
TGTGCCACGGAACGGGGCGGGAGCACCAATGAGCAGTTCTTC
CATERGGSTNEQFF
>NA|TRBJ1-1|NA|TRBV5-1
TGCGCCAGCAGCTTGGCCGCAGGGGTGACCACTGAAGCTTTCTTT
CASSLAAGVTTEAFF
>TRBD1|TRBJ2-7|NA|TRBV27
TGTGCCAGCAGTTTACGACAGGGGGCCTACGAGCAGTACTTC
CASSLRQGAYEQYF
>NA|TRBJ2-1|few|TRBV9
TGTGCCAGCAGCGTAGGTTTGAGCGAAGCCTACAATGAGCAGTTCTTC
CASSVGLSEAYNEQFF
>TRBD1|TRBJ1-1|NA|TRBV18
TGTGCCAGCTCACCTCGCCTTCGGGACAGGGGCGGAACTGAAGCTTTCTTT
CASSPRLRDRGGTEAFF
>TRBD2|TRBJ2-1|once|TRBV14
TGTGCCAGCAGAAAAGCGGGAGGGACAATCAATGAGCAGTTCTTC
CASRKAGGTINEQFF
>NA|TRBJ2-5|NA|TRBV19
TGTGCCAGTAGTATGTACCCCAGCGGGCTAGGTGGGACCCAGTACTTC
CASSMYPSGLGGTQYF
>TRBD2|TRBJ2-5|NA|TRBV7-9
TGTTCCAGCAGCCCCCTAGCGGGAGGGGGGGAGACCCAGTACTTC
CSSSPLAGGGETQYF
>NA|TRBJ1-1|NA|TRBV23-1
TGCGCCAGCAGTCAACAGGGGTTGAACACTGAAGCTTTCTTT
CASSQQGLNTEAFF
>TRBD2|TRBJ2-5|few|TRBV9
TGTGCCAGCAGCGCTTCCCTGACTAGCGGAGTAGAGACCCAGTACTTC
CASSASLTSGVETQYF
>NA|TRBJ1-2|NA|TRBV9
TGTGCCAGCAGCGCAAACGGGGGAGGTGGCTACACCTTC
CASSANGGGGYTF
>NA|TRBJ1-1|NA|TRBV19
TGTGCCAGTACCCCCGGGGGGGATTATTGGACTGAAGCTTTCTTT
CASTPGGDYWTEAFF
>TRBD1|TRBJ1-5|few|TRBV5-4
TGTGCCAGCAGCTTGGGAGGGACAGGGGCCGGGCAGCCCCAGCATTTT
CASSLGGTGAGQPQHF
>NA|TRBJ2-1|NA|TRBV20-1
TGCAGTCTCCTGGCCAAAGATGAGCAGTTCTTC
CSLLAKDEQFF
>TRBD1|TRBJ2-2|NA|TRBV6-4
TGTGCCAGCAGAACGTCGGGACAGGGGGCCGGGGAGCTGTTTTTT
CASRTSGQGAGELFF
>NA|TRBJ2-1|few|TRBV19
TGTGCCAGTACTAGCTCCTACAATGAGCAGTTCTTC
CASTSSYNEQFF
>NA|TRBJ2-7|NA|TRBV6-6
TGTGCCAGCACCGACTCGACCCCCGACGAGCAGTACTTC
CASTDSTPDEQYF
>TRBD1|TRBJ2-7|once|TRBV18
TGTGCCAGCTCACCCGGGGACAGCTCCTACGAGCAGTACTTC
CASSPGDSSYEQYF
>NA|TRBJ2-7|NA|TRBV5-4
TGTGCCAGCAGCTTGCCGGGAGCGATCTACGAGCAGTACTTC
CASSLPGAIYEQYF
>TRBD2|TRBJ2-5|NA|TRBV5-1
TGCGCCAGCAGCTTGGGGCTAGCGGGTGGCCAAGAGACCCAGTACTTC
CASSLGLAGGQETQYF
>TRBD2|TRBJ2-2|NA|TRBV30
TGTGCCTGGAGTGTATGGCCCAGCGGGAGCTCGTGGACCGGGGAGCTGTTTTTT
CAWSVWPSGSSWTGELFF
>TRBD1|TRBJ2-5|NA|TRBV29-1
TGCAGCCTTGACAGGGGGCTGGAGACCCAGTACTTC
CSLDRGLETQYF
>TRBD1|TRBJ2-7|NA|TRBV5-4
TGTGCCAGCAGCTTGGGGACAGGGGGGAACGAGCAGTACTTC
CASSLGTGGNEQYF
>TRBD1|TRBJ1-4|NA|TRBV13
TGTGCCAGCAGCTCAAGGGACAGGGGAGCAACTAATGAAAAACTGTTTTTT
CASSSRDRGATNEKLFF
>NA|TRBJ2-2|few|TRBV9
TGTGCCAGCAGCGGTAGGTCCGGACAGCATAACACCGGGGAGCTGTTTTTT
CASSGRSGQHNTGELFF
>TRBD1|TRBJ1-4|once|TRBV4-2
TGTGCCAGCAGCCAAGGGGGGGGACAGGGTAATGAAAAACTGTTTTTT
CASSQGGGQGNEKLFF
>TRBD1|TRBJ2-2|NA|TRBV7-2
TGTGCCAGCAGCCCTACCACAGGGGGCGTCGGGGAGCTGTTTTTT
CASSPTTGGVGELFF
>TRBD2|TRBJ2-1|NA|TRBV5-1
TGCGCCAGCAGCTTGGTAGCGGGTTACTCCTACAATGAGCAGTTCTTC
CASSLVAGYSYNEQFF
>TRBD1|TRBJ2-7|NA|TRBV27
TGTGCCAGCAGTTCATCAAGTCCGGGACAGGGATTGCACGAGCAGTACTTC
CASSSSSPGQGLHEQYF
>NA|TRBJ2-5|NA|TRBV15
TGTGCCACCAGCAGGGAGGCGGGAAGTGGAGAGACCCAGTACTTC
CATSREAGSGETQYF
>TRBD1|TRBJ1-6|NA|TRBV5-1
TGCGCCAGCAGCCCGACAGGGGAGCTTTCACCCCTCCACTTT
CASSPTGELSPLHF
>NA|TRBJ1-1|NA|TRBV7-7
TGTGCCAGCAGTCCGGGACACTCGAACACTGAAGCTTTCTTT
CASSPGHSNTEAFF
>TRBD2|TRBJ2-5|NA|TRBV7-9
TGTTCCAGCAGTTTGGGGGGTAGCGGGACCAGGGAGACCCAGTACTTC
CSSSLGGSGTRETQYF
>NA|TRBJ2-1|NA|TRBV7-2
TGTGCCAGCAGCTTATCCGGGAGCTACAATGAGCAGTTCTTC
CASSLSGSYNEQFF
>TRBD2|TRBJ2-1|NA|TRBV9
TGTGCCAGCAGCGAGCCCCTCCGGGACTACTCCCGGCCCTACAATGAGCAGTTCTTC
CASSEPLRDYSRPYNEQFF
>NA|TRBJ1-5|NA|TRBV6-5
TGTGCCAGCCGACCGAGGGGGGGGCCCCAGCATTTT
CASRPRGGPQHF
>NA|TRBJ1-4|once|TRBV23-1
TGCGCCAGCATGGGAGGGAGACCCCCAACAACTAATGAAAAACTGTTTTTT
CASMGGRPPTTNEKLFF
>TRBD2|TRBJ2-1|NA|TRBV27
TGTGCCAGCAGTTCCTCGACTAGCGGGTTCGGAAATGAGCAGTTCTTC
CASSSSTSGFGNEQFF
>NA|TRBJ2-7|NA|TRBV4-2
TGTGCCAGCAGCCCCGTGGCGGCAGTTTACGAGCAGTACTTC
CASSPVAAVYEQYF
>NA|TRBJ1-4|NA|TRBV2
TGTGCCAGCAGTTCATCGACAGTTTCAACTAATGAAAAACTGTTTTTT
CASSSSTVSTNEKLFF
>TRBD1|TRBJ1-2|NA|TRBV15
TGTGCCACCAGCCCCTCGACAGGGGACACCTATGGCTACACCTTC
CATSPSTGDTYGYTF
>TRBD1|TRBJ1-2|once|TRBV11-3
TGTGCCAGCAGCTTACGGGACAGCCTAAATGGCTACACCTTC
CASSLRDSLNGYTF
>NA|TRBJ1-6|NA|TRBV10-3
TGTGCCATCAGTGAATCCACAGGACCCCTCCACTTT
CAISESTGPLHF
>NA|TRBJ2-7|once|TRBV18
TGTGCCAGCTCACTCCCAGGGACCTACGAGCAGTACTTC
CASSLPGTYEQYF
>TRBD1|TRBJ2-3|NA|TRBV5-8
TGTGCCAGCAGCTGGGACAGGGAAGATACGCAGTATTTT
CASSWDREDTQYF
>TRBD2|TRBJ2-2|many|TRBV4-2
TGTGCCAGCAGCCCTAGCGGGAGAGACACCGGGGAGCTGTTTTTT
CASSPSGRDTGELFF
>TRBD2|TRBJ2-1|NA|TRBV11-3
TGTGCCAGCAGCTTAGACGGGCTAGCGGGGGGGCCTATCTACAATGAGCAGTTCTTC
CASSLDGLAGGPIYNEQFF
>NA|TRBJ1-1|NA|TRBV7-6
TGTGCCAGCAGCCTGGGGGCGCGAGGTACTGAAGCTTTCTTT
CASSLGARGTEAFF
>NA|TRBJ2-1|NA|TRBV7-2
TGTGCCAGCAGCTTGACAGTTTACAATGAGCAGTTCTTC
CASSLTVYNEQFF
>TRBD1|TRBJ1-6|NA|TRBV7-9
TGTGCCAGCAGCGTTTACCCCGGGACAGGGATCTCGGGTTCACCCCTCCACTTT
CASSVYPGTGISGSPLHF
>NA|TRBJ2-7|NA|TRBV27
TGTGCCAGCAGTCCCGCTACCGTAAACTGGGGCCACGAGCAGTACTTC
CASSPATVNWGHEQYF